In this sample, the clone carrying this TCR beta chain turned up once. What it binds is unknown. The sample belongs to a study of T cell responses to AZD1222 COVID-19 vaccine. V lost 7 bases and J lost 3, with 15 bases in between. The CDR3 spans 14 residues. From germline, CDR1 is LGHNA and CDR2 YNFKEQ. Using immunoSEQ multiplex PCR, the repertoire was profiled, and TCRdb retains in-frame clones only, with some absent. In the table there are about 100,000 clones, about 90% of which are singletons. General observations from the study: White British people made up most donors, females outnumbered males, and clonal diversity was possibly underestimated. At baseline, seropositivity was found in only a handful of AZD1222 recipients.

The source was peripheral blood, collected 28 days after the second AZD1222 dose. The clonotype comes from an adult who received the AZD1222 COVID-19 vaccine. The chain is built from TRBV4-2 and TRBJ1-2, with D possibly being TRBD1 (6 bases). DNA of the CDR3: TGTGCCAGCACCTCTGCGGGGGGCGACTATGGCTACACCTTC. As protein: CASTSAGGDYGYTF.